The source of this T cell receptor (beta chain) is a study of cytomegalovirus exposure and HLA in healthy donors. General study results and limits: Diagnosis of cytomegalovirus status made by the classifier reportedly showed high specificity and sensitivity. One later analysis reportedly identified an Asian-associated ancestry cluster that showed fewer N-insertions than the approximately 700-donor mean.

A word on this clone: The antigen remains unidentified.

PCR involved 60 Vbeta and 13 Jbeta primers. Per the original methods: A later analysis tallied approximately 87 million unique TCR beta chains, about 11 million of them shared. Only in-frame clones appear in the TCRdb table, and some are missing; sequencing was by immunoSEQ multiplex PCR. The DNA gave D and trimming, while V, J and clone size come from that table. The sample records 130,000 or so clones, over 60% being singletons. The CDR3 spans 15 residues. Germline loops: CDR1 MNHEY, CDR2 SVGAGI. The trim removed 7 bases at V and 3 bases at J, leaving 7 bases unmatched. The sequenced sample consisted of PBMCs. The clonotype originates from an older woman in good health and CMV-seronegative. The chain carries TRBV6-5 and TRBJ2-7; 12 nucleotides line up with TRBD2. The CDR3: CASTTLAGGNYEQYF. CDR3 DNA: TGTGCCAGCACCACACTAGCGGGGGGAAACTACGAGCAGTACTTC.